Following are 10 T cell receptor beta chains from one sample sequenced in a study of blood T cell repertoires in COVID-19. TCRdb's table, derived via immunoSEQ multiplex PCR, lists solely in-frame clones and lacks some. Of about 64,000 clones in the sample, more than 75% were seen once. Sequencing used PBMCs or T cells enriched from blood (not recorded which). The source is a woman aged 40 to 49 who had recovered from COVID-19.

Only a few counts were recorded for this clone. This rearrangement joins TRBV27 to TRBJ2-7; TRBD1 aligns across 8 bases. The CDR3 extends over 14 amino acids. The ends lost 5 bases at V and 3 bases at J; junction bases unmatched: 6. CDR1 is MNHEY and CDR2 is SMNVEV in the germline V gene (reference sequence). The CDR3 DNA is TGTGCCAGCAGTCCCTTCGGACAGGGCTACGAGCAGTACTTC. The encoded protein is CASSPFGQGYEQYF.

The chain recombines TRBV4-1 with TRBJ2-7; 15 bases are a match to TRBD2. Germline V lookup: CDR1 MGHRA, CDR2 YSYEKL. The CDR3 length is 17 residues. The V segment lost 2 bases and the J segment 0 bases; nucleotides outside the gene matches: 2. The CDR3 is CASSQLGLAGGSYEQYF. In nucleotides, the CDR3 is TGCGCCAGCAGCCAATTGGGACTAGCGGGGGGCTCCTACGAGCAGTACTTC.

The chain employs TRBV7-6 and TRBJ2-3; 14 bases line up with TRBD2. V gave up 1 base and J gave up 1 base; unmatched junction bases: 1. There are 17 residues in the CDR3. Germline CDR1 is SGHVS and CDR2 is FNYEAQ. The CDR3 loop reads CASSLGGLAGGTDTQYF. In nucleotides, the CDR3 is TGTGCCAGCAGCTTAGGGGGACTAGCGGGGGGCACAGATACGCAGTATTTT.

This chain joins TRBV24-1 and TRBJ2-5, with D uncertain. The CDR3 totals 13 residues. Germline V lookup: CDR1 KGHDR, CDR2 SFDVKD. The germline V and J ends were trimmed by 6 bases and 1 base, with 8 bases remaining between them. This chain's CDR3 is CATSRGIQETQYF. DNA of the CDR3: TGTGCCACCAGTCGCGGAATCCAAGAGACCCAGTACTTC.

This chain joins TRBV6-5 and TRBJ1-6, with 7 positions matching TRBD1. This CDR3 spans 13 amino acids. The ends lost 6 bases at V and 6 bases at J; junction bases unmatched: 2. Germline CDR1 reads MNHEY; CDR2 reads SVGAGI. The CDR3 loop reads CASRDRRNSPLHF. CDR3 DNA sequence: TGTGCCAGCAGGGACAGGCGTAATTCACCCCTCCACTTT.

The CDR3 loop is CASSIGRGGVSTDTQYF. CDR3 coding DNA: TGTGCCAGTAGTATTGGGCGGGGAGGGGTCAGCACAGATACGCAGTATTTT. The rearrangement links TRBV19 to TRBJ2-3, with TRBD2 matching 7 bases. V shed 3 bases, J shed 0 bases, and the junction held 9 bases outside the gene matches. The germline V gene has CDR1 LNHDA and CDR2 SQIVND (reference sequence). The CDR3 is 17 residues long.

This chain connects TRBV19 to TRBJ1-5, with D possibly TRBD1 on 5 matching bases. Per germline, CDR1 LNHDA and CDR2 SQIVND (reference sequence). CDR3 length: 14 amino acids. Trimming stripped 2 bases from V and 5 bases from J, with 10 bases between. DNA for the CDR3: TGTGCCAGTAGTATATGGCAGGGTGATCAGCCCCAGCATTTT. Protein sequence: CASSIWQGDQPQHF. Based on the CDR3 plus reference TRBV19 and TRBJ1-5, the full variable domain is DGGITQSPKYLFRKEGQNVTLSCEQNLNHDAMYWYRQDPGQGLRLIYYSQIVNDFQKGDIAEGYSVSREKKESFPLTVTSAQKNPTAFYLCASSIWQGDQPQHFGDGTRLSIL.

The chain couples TRBV7-8 to TRBJ2-3; 8 nucleotides line up with TRBD2. CDR1 is SGHVS and CDR2 is FQNEAQ in the germline V gene. This CDR3 is built from 19 residues. V shed 5 bases, J shed 2 bases, and the junction held 18 bases outside the gene matches. This chain's CDR3 is CASSPRAVGGGSFTDTQYF. The CDR3 DNA reads TGTGCCAGCAGCCCCAGGGCGGTTGGCGGGGGGTCCTTCACAGATACGCAGTATTTT.

V and J are TRBV18 and TRBJ2-7; D possibly corresponds to TRBD2 (5 bases). Trimming took 5 bases from V and 2 from J, leaving 10 bases between them. Germline V gene lookup returns CDR1 KGHSH and CDR2 LQKENI. CDR3 length: 13 residues. CDR3 region: CASSGGRTYEQYF. DNA for the CDR3: TGTGCCAGCTCAGGAGGACGCACCTACGAGCAGTACTTC.

This clone was picked up a small number of times. This chain connects TRBV5-6 to TRBJ1-1; no definite D call. Trimming removed 0 bases at V and 6 bases at J, with 9 bases between. CDR1 and CDR2 from the germline V gene are SGHDT and YYEEEE. CDR3 length: 13 residues. CDR3 coding DNA: TGTGCCAGCAGCTTGGGGACTTACCCTGAAGCTTTCTTT. This codes for CASSLGTYPEAFF.